This TCR beta chain was sequenced during a study of early T cells in non-severe SARS-CoV-2 infection. The wider study: Chains were unpaired, as sequencing was done on bulk RNA from unsorted whole blood.

Study observations and caveats: VDJdb-based matching was biased toward anti-spike CD8 responses and missed private and CD4 specificities.

The library protocol tagged individual cDNA molecules with unique molecular identifiers. TCRdb ran MiXCR on the 5' RACE reads and lists one entry per CDR3 protein. This table has roughly 99,000 distinct CDR3 sequences, 12% appearing once. This clonotype occurred a few times. Antigen specificity is unknown. The V end was cut by 3 bases, the J end by 0 bases, with 0 bases between. This CDR3 region has 11 residues. Per the germline V gene, CDR1 is LGHDT and CDR2 is YNNKEL (reference sequence). The sample here was whole blood, taken at baseline. This receptor was identified in an adult who was a healthcare worker with PCR-confirmed SARS-CoV-2 infection or an uninfected control (not recorded which). This sequence joins TRBV3-1 and TRBJ2-7; D remains unclear. CDR3 coding DNA: TGTGCCAGCAGCCACTCCTACGAGCAGTACTTC. Amino acid sequence: CASSHSYEQYF.